This section outlines one T cell receptor (beta chain) sequence together with its context. The antigen is not known. These data originate in a study of memory CD4+ T cells and cytomegalovirus serostatus. Study background: Healthy Belgian adult donors included about nine CMV-positive and 24 CMV-negative people.

Study-wide results and caveats: About 40% of the roughly 160 known CMV-associated TCRbeta sequences appeared in CD4+ memory.

The CDR3 totals 15 residues. The V end lost 6 bases, the J end lost 5 bases, and 16 bases lay between the germline ends. Looked up from germline, CDR1 is MNHNS and CDR2 is SASEGT. Methods used by the authors: After removing out-of-frame reads, 2,204,828 distinct TCRbeta sequences remained. Some clones are missing from TCRdb's copy, which holds only in-frame ones; the method was immunoSEQ multiplex PCR. Clonal size and the V and J genes are those of that table, whereas D and trimming came from the DNA. The sample includes over 65,000 clones, approximately 78% of them seen just once. The sort gate was single viable CD3+CD4+CD8-CD45RO+ cells for memory CD4+ T cells. CMV serostatus came from serum IgG against pp150, pp28, p38, p52.

Sample: memory CD4+ T cells from blood. The sequence was obtained from an adult in good health and CMV-seropositive. The genes are TRBV6-1 and TRBJ1-4, with D perhaps matching TRBD1 (6 bases). The CDR3 reads CASRTVGGRNEKLFF. The CDR3 DNA follows: TGTGCCAGCAGGACCGTGGGGGGCAGAAATGAAAAACTGTTTTTT.